These T cell receptor beta chains were read from a single sample in a study of identical twins. Via MiXCR, TCRdb re-called the 5' RACE reads, giving one row per CDR3 protein. Of more than 400,000 distinct CDR3 sequences listed, around 15% are singletons. These sequences were also reported in another study, on yellow fever vaccine responses in identical twins.

Sequencing was carried out using CD4+ T cells sorted from blood. The receptors were sampled from a young woman in good health. The CDR3 runs from the conserved cysteine through the conserved F or W. A D gene is named only where the DNA matches it firmly. Clone sizes are given selectively: once, few, many, or a class where the clone is expanded.

TRBV7-9	NA	NA	TRBJ2-1	CASSFDGKPYNKQFF	TGTGCCAGCAGCTTCGACGGAAAGCCTTACAATAAGCAGTTCTTC
TRBV29-1	NA	NA	TRBJ2-1	CSVRGGTGRNEQFF	TGCAGCGTCCGCGGGGGAACAGGGCGGAATGAGCAGTTCTTC
TRBV5-1	few	NA	TRBJ2-7	CASSLVTGHYEQYF	TGCGCCAGCAGCTTGGTGACGGGACACTACGAGCAGTACTTC
TRBV24-1	few	TRBD2	TRBJ2-5	CATSETGTSKETQYF	TGTGCCACCAGTGAGACCGGGACTAGCAAAGAGACCCAGTACTTC
TRBV12-3/TRBV12-4	few	NA	TRBJ2-6	CASRPRETGANVLTF	TGTGCCAGCAGACCACGGGAGACTGGGGCCAACGTCCTGACTTTC
TRBV11-2	NA	TRBD1	TRBJ1-5	CASSSDRGHSNQPQHF	TGTGCCAGCAGCTCAGACAGGGGGCATAGCAATCAGCCCCAGCATTTT
TRBV29-1	many	TRBD1	TRBJ1-5	CSVASGTGLQPQHF	TGCAGCGTTGCCTCGGGGACAGGGTTACAGCCCCAGCATTTT
TRBV11-2	few	NA	TRBJ2-5	CASSLEGKRGQETQYF	TGTGCCAGCAGCTTAGAGGGCAAGAGGGGCCAAGAGACCCAGTACTTC
TRBV5-1	NA	NA	TRBJ2-3	CASSLWGSSTDTQYF	TGCGCCAGCAGCTTGTGGGGTTCCAGCACAGATACGCAGTATTTT
TRBV6-1	NA	NA	TRBJ1-1	CASTKQRRGTEAFF	TGTGCCAGCACCAAACAGCGTAGGGGGACTGAAGCTTTCTTT
TRBV5-1	NA	TRBD1	TRBJ2-3	CASSLPTGVGTDTQYF	TGCGCCAGCAGCTTGCCTACAGGGGTTGGCACAGATACGCAGTATTTT
TRBV5-1	few	NA	TRBJ2-1	CASSLGYFMDEQFF	TGCGCCAGCAGCTTGGGGTACTTCATGGATGAGCAGTTCTTC
TRBV20-1	few	NA	TRBJ2-3	CSVRALLSTDTQYF	TGCAGTGTTAGGGCGTTACTCAGCACAGATACGCAGTATTTT
TRBV7-9	NA	TRBD2	TRBJ2-1	CASSVQAGGLYNEQFF	TGTGCCAGCAGCGTACAAGCGGGAGGGTTATACAATGAGCAGTTCTTC
TRBV19	few	TRBD1	TRBJ2-3	CASSRTGYTDTQYF	TGTGCCAGTAGTCGGACAGGGTACACAGATACGCAGTATTTT
TRBV12-3/TRBV12-4	many	NA	TRBJ1-5	CASSLERNQPQHF	TGTGCCAGCAGTTTAGAAAGAAATCAGCCCCAGCATTTT
TRBV5-1	few	NA	TRBJ2-5	CASSSRLDQETQYF	TGCGCCAGCAGCTCCCGACTAGATCAAGAGACCCAGTACTTC
TRBV5-6	NA	TRBD1	TRBJ1-2	CASSLLDRVEYGYTF	TGTGCCAGCAGCTTGTTGGACAGGGTGGAATATGGCTACACCTTC
TRBV11-2	few	TRBD2	TRBJ2-1	CASRRAGASYNEQFF	TGTGCCAGCCGTCGAGCGGGAGCCTCCTACAATGAGCAGTTCTTC
TRBV20-1	few	TRBD2	TRBJ2-3	CSAALAGVTDTQYF	TGCAGTGCTGCACTAGCGGGAGTAACAGATACGCAGTATTTT
TRBV7-3	few	TRBD1	TRBJ2-1	CASSPVGGQGYNEQFF	TGTGCCAGCAGCCCCGTAGGGGGACAGGGGTACAATGAGCAGTTCTTC
TRBV12-3/TRBV12-4	few	TRBD2	TRBJ2-1	CASSLGTSFGNEQFF	TGTGCCAGCAGTTTGGGGACTAGCTTTGGCAATGAGCAGTTCTTC
TRBV6-5	few	TRBD2	TRBJ2-3	CASSLSGVGTDTQYF	TGTGCCAGCAGTTTAAGCGGGGTGGGGACAGATACGCAGTATTTT
TRBV4-1	NA	NA	TRBJ2-3	CASSQEWGIGTDTQYF	TGCGCCAGCAGCCAAGAATGGGGTATTGGCACAGATACGCAGTATTTT
TRBV7-2	few	TRBD1	TRBJ2-5	CASSSKQGVVETQYF	TGTGCCAGCAGCTCAAAACAGGGGGTGGTAGAGACCCAGTACTTC
TRBV20-1	NA	TRBD2	TRBJ2-5	CSARDASGRAETQYF	TGCAGTGCTAGAGATGCTAGCGGGAGGGCCGAGACCCAGTACTTC
TRBV12-3/TRBV12-4	few	TRBD1	TRBJ2-1	CASNNRGRGDYNEQFF	TGTGCCAGCAATAACAGGGGAAGAGGGGACTACAATGAGCAGTTCTTC
TRBV7-8	many	NA	TRBJ2-1	CASSWGLEYNEQFF	TGTGCCAGCAGCTGGGGCTTAGAGTACAATGAGCAGTTCTTC
TRBV12-3/TRBV12-4	few	NA	TRBJ1-1	CASSLKSLNTEAFF	TGTGCCAGCAGTTTAAAAAGCCTGAACACTGAAGCTTTCTTT
TRBV5-6	NA	TRBD1	TRBJ1-6	CASRYRGTGNSPLHF	TGTGCCAGCAGATATCGGGGGACAGGGAATTCACCCCTCCACTTT
TRBV14	NA	NA	TRBJ2-3	CASSQVTPFRRTDTQYF	TGTGCCAGCAGCCAAGTCACCCCGTTTAGGCGGACAGATACGCAGTATTTT
TRBV5-1	NA	NA	TRBJ2-5	CATKTGTQETQYF	TGCGCCACCAAAACGGGGACCCAAGAGACCCAGTACTTC
TRBV12-3/TRBV12-4	few	TRBD1	TRBJ1-2	CASQGGNGYTF	TGTGCCAGCCAGGGGGGCAATGGCTACACCTTC
TRBV5-1	few	NA	TRBJ2-1	CASSLGGRIQASYNEQFF	TGCGCCAGCAGCTTGGGGGGTCGGATTCAGGCCTCCTACAATGAGCAGTTCTTC
TRBV13	NA	TRBD1	TRBJ2-5	CATNRDRQETQYF	TGTGCCACCAATCGGGACAGACAAGAGACCCAGTACTTC
TRBV4-1	many	TRBD1	TRBJ2-1	CASSRERGTGGFSEQFF	TGCGCCAGCAGCCGAGAGAGGGGGACAGGGGGTTTCAGTGAGCAGTTCTTC
TRBV20-1	NA	NA	TRBJ2-2	CSARAGYGGELFF	TGCAGTGCTAGGGCAGGGTACGGCGGGGAGCTGTTTTTT
TRBV12-3/TRBV12-4	NA	NA	TRBJ2-5	CASNPMGGAETQYF	TGTGCCAGCAACCCCATGGGGGGGGCAGAGACCCAGTACTTC
TRBV4-1	NA	TRBD2	TRBJ2-1	CASSQLAGGSEQFF	TGCGCCAGCAGCCAACTAGCGGGGGGTAGTGAGCAGTTCTTC
TRBV5-5	few	NA	TRBJ2-3	CASSLWNAKGTDTQYF	TGTGCCAGCAGCTTGTGGAATGCCAAGGGGACAGATACGCAGTATTTT
TRBV27	few	NA	TRBJ1-3	CASSLSISGNTIYF	TGTGCCAGCAGTTTATCTATCTCTGGAAACACCATATATTTT
TRBV29-1	many	TRBD2	TRBJ2-3	CSVKPRSTSLSTDTQYF	TGCAGCGTTAAGCCCCGGTCGACTAGCCTCAGCACAGATACGCAGTATTTT
TRBV12-3/TRBV12-4	few	NA	TRBJ2-3	CASSWGRSGSTDTQYF	TGTGCCAGCAGTTGGGGGAGGAGCGGGAGCACAGATACGCAGTATTTT
TRBV12-3/TRBV12-4	many	NA	TRBJ2-2	CASNANTGELFF	TGTGCCAGCAACGCGAACACCGGGGAGCTGTTTTTT
TRBV5-1	NA	TRBD2	TRBJ2-3	CASRGGTSGRTDTQYF	TGCGCCAGCAGGGGAGGGACTAGCGGCCGCACAGATACGCAGTATTTT